Listed here are 24 T cell receptor beta chains from one sample, sequenced in a study of blood T cell repertoires in COVID-19. Sequencing was performed with immunoSEQ multiplex PCR; in TCRdb, only in-frame clones are kept and a portion is missing. The table includes roughly 200,000 clones, roughly 80% detected once. Sequencing was done on a sample of peripheral blood. Receptors were obtained from a woman older than 75 with COVID-19, enrolled during active disease.

The CDR3 DNA follows: TGTGCCAGCACCCCACCCCGACAGGGAATGAACACTGAAGCTTTCTTT. Protein product: CASTPPRQGMNTEAFF. The genes are TRBV28 and TRBJ1-1; 7 bases are a match to TRBD1. V gave up 7 bases and J gave up 0 bases; unmatched junction bases: 11. The germline CDR1 and CDR2 sequences are MDHEN and SYDVKM. The CDR3 consists of 16 residues.

The chain has TRBV10-3 and TRBJ2-1; 12 bases line up with TRBD2. CDR1 and CDR2 (germline): ENHRY, SYGVKD. Trimming at V came to 6 bases and at J to 7 bases, leaving 7 bases not matched to a gene. CDR3 length: 15 residues. The CDR3 DNA sequence: TGTGCCATCAGAAGACTAGCGGGAGCTTCTAATGAGCAGTTCTTC. It specifies CAIRRLAGASNEQFF.

The rearrangement joins TRBV5-4 to TRBJ1-2; D is possibly TRBD1 (6 bases). The CDR3 is 16 amino acids. Germline values: CDR1 SGHNT, CDR2 YYREEE (reference sequence). V gave up 0 bases and J gave up 14 bases, with 26 bases separating them. The CDR3 bases are TGTGCCAGCAGCTTGGAGGGTCGCACAAGGGGGTTGGGGCGGACCTTC. Translating it yields CASSLEGRTRGLGRTF.

The rearrangement links TRBV2 to TRBJ2-5; perhaps TRBD1 as D (6 bases). Germline assignment: CDR1 SNHLY and CDR2 FYNNEI. The CDR3 spans 15 residues. Trimming removed 5 bases at V and 2 bases at J, with 15 bases between. CDR3: CASSSQGIRQETQYF. The CDR3 DNA is TGTGCCAGCAGTTCCCAGGGGATCCGGCAAGAGACCCAGTACTTC.

This chain links TRBV5-1 with TRBJ1-4; 8 bases match TRBD1. V shed 5 bases, J shed 0 bases, and the junction held 3 bases outside the gene matches. Per the germline V gene, CDR1 is SGHRS and CDR2 is YFSETQ. The CDR3 has 15 residues. The CDR3: CASRGQAATNEKLFF. As DNA, the CDR3 is TGCGCCAGCAGGGGACAGGCTGCAACTAATGAAAAACTGTTTTTT.

The V call is TRBV7-9, the J call TRBJ1-1, with D possibly matching TRBD1 (5 bases). Trimming took 5 bases from V and 2 from J, leaving 12 bases between them. CDR1 and CDR2 from the germline V gene are SEHNR and FQNEAQ (reference sequence). The CDR3 consists of 14 residues. The CDR3 DNA is TGTGCCAGCAGCCTGGGACTACTCAACACTGAAGCTTTCTTT. Amino acid sequence: CASSLGLLNTEAFF.

The chain recombines TRBV7-3 with TRBJ2-1; 8 bases are shared with TRBD2. V shed 0 bases and J 9 bases; nucleotides not matched to a gene: 10. Germline lookup yields CDR1 SGHTA and CDR2 FQGTGA. CDR3 length equals 16 residues. The CDR3 here is CASSLTGLASLSEQFF. CDR3 DNA sequence: TGTGCCAGCAGCTTAACAGGACTAGCCTCTCTCAGTGAGCAGTTCTTC.

The rearrangement uses TRBV27 and TRBJ2-7; 11 bases agree with TRBD1. The CDR3 is made up of 14 amino acids. Germline CDR1 MNHEY, CDR2 SMNVEV (reference sequence). V lost 5 bases and J lost 3; bases outside the gene matches: 3. CDR3 protein: CASSQGTGGYEQYF. The CDR3 DNA follows: TGTGCCAGCAGTCAGGGGACAGGGGGCTACGAGCAGTACTTC.

This sequence joins TRBV30 and TRBJ1-5; D ambiguous. The V gene's germline CDR1 is GTSNPN and CDR2 SVGIG (reference sequence). This CDR3 is built from 15 residues. V dropped 1 base and J dropped 3 bases, with 13 bases sitting between them. The CDR3 sequence: CAWSENPDYNQPQHF. CDR3 bases: TGTGCCTGGAGTGAAAATCCAGACTACAATCAGCCCCAGCATTTT.

This rearrangement joins TRBV21-1 to TRBJ2-1; the table's D call, TRBD1, was not checked against the DNA. TRBV21-1 is labeled a pseudogene. The CDR3 covers 17 residues. CDR3 bases: TGTGCCAGCAGCAACCGGACATCGGGACAGCAACACAATGAGCAGTTCTTC. Amino acid sequence: CASSNRTSGQQHNEQFF.

The chain couples TRBV7-3 to TRBJ2-7, with 7 bases identical to TRBD2. The CDR3 is 15 amino acids. Looked up from germline, CDR1 is SGHTA and CDR2 is FQGTGA. Trimming took 1 base from V and 7 from J; bases not matched to a gene: 10. The DNA for the CDR3 is TGTGCCAGCAGCTTAAGCGGGGGTCCCTTGGGGGAGCAGTACTTC. Translating gives CASSLSGGPLGEQYF.

The V gene is TRBV30, the J gene TRBJ1-1; D is undetermined. Trimming pared 4 bases from V and 5 bases from J, leaving 8 bases between. The CDR3 runs to 11 residues. The germline V gene has CDR1 GTSNPN and CDR2 SVGIG (reference sequence). The CDR3 sequence is CAWTPQTEAFF. CDR3 nucleotide sequence: TGTGCCTGGACTCCTCAGACTGAAGCTTTCTTT.

V gene TRBV6-6 combines with J gene TRBJ1-6, with TRBD1 matching over 8 bases. From germline, CDR1 is MNHNY and CDR2 SVGAGI (reference sequence). The CDR3 runs to 15 residues. V was pared by 6 bases and J by 3 bases, with 4 bases of the junction left unmatched. CDR3 sequence: CASSPDRVYNSPLHF. The DNA of the CDR3 is TGTGCCAGCAGCCCGGACAGGGTCTATAATTCACCCCTCCACTTT.

This clone was seen a single time. The chain combines TRBV7-9 with TRBJ1-2, with 9 nucleotides matching TRBD1. Germline values: CDR1 SEHNR, CDR2 FQNEAQ (reference sequence). This CDR3 is built from 15 residues. J was trimmed by 8 bases and V by 4 bases; bases with no gene match: 11. CDR3 in DNA: TGTGCCAGCAGCTGGGGGACAGGGCCAGAAGGGGGCTACACCTTC. Residues: CASSWGTGPEGGYTF.

CDR3 DNA sequence: TGTGCCAGCAGTCCCGGGACAGGGGGCGTCGGTGCTGGCAATCAGCCCCAGCATTTT. Protein sequence: CASSPGTGGVGAGNQPQHF. The chain couples TRBV6-6 to TRBJ1-5; 12 bases are shared with TRBD1. Trimming at V came to 5 bases and at J to 2 bases, leaving 13 bases not matched to a gene. From germline, CDR1 is MNHNY and CDR2 SVGAGI (reference sequence). This CDR3 has 19 residues.

V is TRBV5-1 and J is TRBJ1-2; a possible D gene is TRBD1 (6 bases). Trimming left V 4 bases short and J 5 bases short, with 15 bases between. Looked up from germline, CDR1 is SGHRS and CDR2 is YFSETQ. The CDR3 extends over 14 amino acids. Written as DNA, the CDR3 is TGCGCCAGCAGCCCCTCAGGGGACGAGTATGGCTACACCTTC. Amino acid sequence: CASSPSGDEYGYTF.

This clone has just a few counts. This chain links TRBV27 with TRBJ1-2; D possibly corresponds to TRBD1 (6 bases). CDR3 size: 14 residues. The V gene lost 7 bases and the J gene lost 8 bases, with 20 bases spanning the gap. CDR1 is MNHEY, CDR2 SMNVEV, per germline (reference sequence). CDR3 amino acids: CASNGSGAREGYTF. CDR3 bases: TGTGCCAGCAATGGGTCAGGGGCGAGGGAAGGCTACACCTTC.

The chain is built from TRBV7-2 and TRBJ2-7, with D possibly being TRBD1 (7 bases). The germline gives CDR1 SGHTA, CDR2 FQGNSA. This CDR3 comprises 12 residues. With 7 bases removed from V and 4 bases from J, the gap between germline ends came to 11 bases. The CDR3 DNA reads TGTGCCAGCATGGCAGGGGGGTACGAGCAGTACTTC. This codes for CASMAGGYEQYF.

The rearrangement links TRBV7-9 to TRBJ1-6, with TRBD1 matching 8 bases. The junction had 1 base not matched to a gene; V was cut back by 1 base and J by 11 bases. Germline loops: CDR1 SEHNR, CDR2 FQNEAQ (reference sequence). The CDR3 sequence is 13 residues long. This CDR3 reads CASSLGTGTPLHF. The CDR3 region has the DNA TGTGCCAGCAGCTTAGGGACAGGGACACCCCTCCACTTT.

The V call is TRBV3-1 (or the pseudogene TRBV3-2), the J call TRBJ2-5; D may be TRBD2 (6 bases). The germline CDR1 and CDR2 sequences are LGHDT and YNNKEL (reference sequence). Trimming took off 1 base at V and 9 bases at J, with 15 bases between the two ends. The CDR3 is made up of 14 amino acids. In nucleotides, the CDR3 is TGTGCCAGCAGCCAAGGGGCAATAGGAGGGGCCCAGTACTTC. Translated: CASSQGAIGGAQYF.

V gene TRBV10-3 combines with J gene TRBJ1-5, with a tentative D call TRBD1 (5 bases). The CDR3 loop spans 13 amino acids. Trimming pared 8 bases from V and 2 bases from J, leaving 10 bases between. CDR1 is ENHRY and CDR2 is SYGVKD in the germline V gene. Here the CDR3 reads CAIQGEGNQPQHF. The CDR3 DNA follows: TGTGCCATCCAAGGGGAGGGCAATCAGCCCCAGCATTTT.

The chain couples TRBV28 to TRBJ2-3, with a weak D call TRBD2 (6 bases). This CDR3 is built from 15 residues. V lost 6 bases, J lost 3 bases, and 16 bases lay in between. Looked up from germline, CDR1 is MDHEN and CDR2 is SYDVKM. The CDR3 DNA follows: TGTGCCAGCAGCCTATTAGCGGTTGGGACAGATACGCAGTATTTT. Its translation is CASSLLAVGTDTQYF.

The V call is TRBV10-3, the J call TRBJ1-2, with 8 bases fitting TRBD1. The V segment lost 2 bases and the J segment 8 bases; nucleotides outside the gene matches: 10. Per the germline V gene, CDR1 is ENHRY and CDR2 is SYGVKD. The CDR3 totals 15 residues. CDR3 nucleotide sequence: TGTGCCATCAGTGAGCTTCGGACAGGGAAGCGCGGCTACACCTTC. Its protein product is CAISELRTGKRGYTF.

The rearrangement uses TRBV6-5 and TRBJ1-6; possibly TRBD1 for D (6 bases). The germline V gene encodes CDR1 MNHEY and CDR2 SVGAGI. The V end was cut by 5 bases, the J end by 1 base, with 9 bases between. CDR3 length equals 15 residues. CDR3 amino acids: CASSIRGSYNSPLHF. The CDR3 DNA reads as TGTGCCAGCAGTATCAGGGGTTCCTATAATTCACCCCTCCACTTT.